The 15 T cell receptor beta chains below were found in one sample sequenced in a study of PD-1 blockade in classical Hodgkin lymphoma. Repertoires were generated with immunoSEQ multiplex PCR, while TCRdb's copy carries only in-frame clones and drops some. The table has around 4,000 clones, 55% to 85% seen once. Time point defined: cycle 4 day 1 (C4D1), after 6 weeks of nivolumab. Each patient relapsed following autologous stem cell transplantation, and prior brentuximab vedotin exposure differed. After thawing, PBMCs were subjected to magnetic negative selection to isolate CD8+ T cells. The source material was CD8+ T cells from blood, sampled before the fourth cycle of nivolumab. The receptor source for this set is a human donor with classical Hodgkin lymphoma.

The V gene is TRBV6-4, the J gene TRBJ2-4; 12 bases line up with TRBD2. The CDR3 loop spans 17 amino acids. Germline values: CDR1 MRHNA, CDR2 SNTAGT. V shed 6 bases and J 3 bases; nucleotides not matched to a gene: 9. This chain's CDR3 is CASRSLAGGLFKNIQYF. The CDR3 nucleotides read TGTGCCAGCAGATCTCTAGCGGGGGGGCTTTTCAAAAACATTCAGTACTTC.

This chain uses TRBV15 with TRBJ1-6; D is unresolved. Germline V gene lookup returns CDR1 LNHNV and CDR2 YYDKDF (reference sequence). V was clipped by 9 bases and J by 0 bases, with 15 bases between them. The CDR3 extends over 16 amino acids. DNA for the CDR3: TGTGCCACAGCGGACGGATGGAGCTCCTATAATTCACCCCTCCACTTT. Amino acids: CATADGWSSYNSPLHF.

V and J are TRBV6-1 and TRBJ1-2; tentatively, D is TRBD1 (6 bases). This CDR3 region has 13 residues. V was cut by 7 bases and J by 3 bases, with 12 bases left in between. Per germline, CDR1 MNHNS and CDR2 SASEGT. This CDR3 is CASTHREYYGYTF. The CDR3 DNA is TGTGCCAGCACTCACAGGGAATACTATGGCTACACCTTC.

V and J are TRBV11-2 and TRBJ2-1, with TRBD2 matching 9 bases. This CDR3 is 18 amino acids long. V dropped 1 base and J dropped 10; count of bases not matched to a gene: 17. The V gene's germline CDR1 is SGHAT and CDR2 FQNNGV. The CDR3 region is CASSLAAIGTSLREEQFF. DNA for the CDR3: TGTGCCAGCAGCTTAGCCGCTATTGGGACTAGCCTGAGGGAGGAGCAGTTCTTC. Using reference TRBV11-2 and TRBJ2-1 for the parts outside the CDR3, the full variable domain is EAGVAQSPRYKIIEKRQSVAFWCNPISGHATLYWYQQILGQGPKLLIQFQNNGVVDDSQLPKDRFSAERLKGVDSTLKIQPAKLEDSAVYLCASSLAAIGTSLREEQFFGPGTRLTVL.

V gene TRBV28 combines with J gene TRBJ1-1; weak D call: TRBD1 (5 bases). The CDR3 is 14 amino acids. Trimming removed 7 bases from V and 5 bases from J, with 17 bases in between. Germline CDR1 is MDHEN and CDR2 is SYDVKM. The CDR3 region is CASITMGGSTEAFF. The DNA of the CDR3 is TGTGCCAGCATTACTATGGGGGGGAGTACTGAAGCTTTCTTT.

The chain recombines TRBV4-1 with TRBJ1-4, with TRBD1 as a possible D gene (6 bases). CDR1 is MGHRA, CDR2 YSYEKL, per germline. The CDR3 is 15 residues long. V lost 1 base, J lost 6 bases, and 12 bases lay in between. CDR3: CASSQAPGEYEKLFF. The CDR3 nucleotides read TGCGCCAGCAGCCAAGCGCCAGGGGAGTATGAAAAACTGTTTTTT.

The chain is built from TRBV4-3 and TRBJ2-7; tentative D call: TRBD1 (6 bases). V lost 2 bases, J lost 4 bases, and 12 bases lay in between. The CDR3 is 14 residues long. The V gene's germline CDR1 is LGHNA and CDR2 YSLEER. CDR3 in DNA: TGCGCCAGCAGCCAAAACAGGGTTGGTTACGAGCAGTACTTC. Translation: CASSQNRVGYEQYF.

This clone was picked up a small number of times. Relative to the germline gene, one junction end is altered; a read error may explain this. The V and J genes are TRBV5-4 and TRBJ2-7, with a tentative D call TRBD1 (5 bases). The CDR3 sequence is 14 residues long. CDR1 and CDR2 from the germline V gene are SGHNT and YYREEE (reference sequence). CDR3 sequence: CASSQDLGAYEQYF. The DNA of the CDR3 is TGCGCCAGCAGCCAAGATTTAGGGGCCTACGAGCAGTACTTC.

This sequence joins TRBV12-2 and TRBJ2-7; the table's D gene call, TRBD2, was not cross checked with the DNA. TRBV12-2 is termed a pseudogene. The CDR3 has 17 residues. For the CDR3, the DNA is TGTGCAAGTCGCTCCAGAGCGAAGGGGCTAGCGGAATACGAGCAGTACGTC. Encoded protein: CASRSRAKGLAEYEQYV.

This chain connects TRBV18 to TRBJ1-1; maybe TRBD1 (6 bases). The V end was cut by 5 bases, the J end by 13 bases, with 20 bases between. Germline-derived CDR1 and CDR2 are KGHSH and LQKENI. This CDR3 contains 13 residues. The CDR3 is CASSSRAPGVVFF. In DNA, the CDR3 is TGTGCCAGCTCATCACGGGCACCAGGGGTTGTTTTCTTT.

The CDR3 sequence is CASSAGQGKGTEAFF. In DNA, the CDR3 is TGTGCCAGCAGTGCCGGACAGGGGAAGGGGACTGAAGCTTTCTTT. V gene TRBV25-1 combines with J gene TRBJ1-1; 9 bases match TRBD1. The germline V gene has CDR1 MGHDK and CDR2 SYGVNS. This CDR3 has 15 residues. V trimming: 4 bases; J trimming: 5 bases; junction bases outside the gene matches: 8.

This chain connects TRBV12-5 to TRBJ2-7; D is unresolved. Trimming removed 2 bases from V and 7 bases from J, with 6 bases in between. Looked up from germline, CDR1 is LGHNT and CDR2 is FRNRAP. CDR3 size: 11 residues. As DNA, the CDR3 is TGTGCTAGTGGTTTGAGAGGTGAGCAGTACTTC. It encodes CASGLRGEQYF. The full variable domain, completed using reference TRBV12-5 and TRBJ2-7, is DARVTQTPRHKVTEMGQEVTMRCQPILGHNTVFWYRQTMMQGLELLAYFRNRAPLDDSGMPKDRFSAEMPDATLATLKIQPSEPRDSAVYFCASGLRGEQYFGPGTRLTVT.

The chain joins TRBV4-2 to TRBJ2-3; D is possibly TRBD1 (5 bases). Germline lookup yields CDR1 LGHNA and CDR2 YNFKEQ. CDR3 size: 14 residues. Trimming left V 4 bases short and J 1 base short, with 9 bases between. In nucleotides, the CDR3 is TGTGCCAGCAGCCGACAGAGCGGCACAGATACGCAGTATTTT. It encodes CASSRQSGTDTQYF.

The gene calls are TRBV10-3 and TRBJ1-3; D gene uncertain. CDR3 length equals 14 residues. From germline, CDR1 is ENHRY and CDR2 SYGVKD. V gave up 4 bases and J gave up 8 bases, with 15 bases separating them. The CDR3 coding sequence is TGTGCCATCAGTGCTGAGGGCCCGGCGCACACCATATATTTT. This codes for CAISAEGPAHTIYF.

This clone was counted only a few times. V usage is TRBV18 and J usage is TRBJ2-2; perhaps TRBD1 as D (5 bases). Germline assignment: CDR1 KGHSH and CDR2 LQKENI. The CDR3 covers 16 residues. The V end lost 6 bases, the J end lost 1 base, and 15 bases lay between the germline ends. As DNA, the CDR3 is TGTGCCAGCTCCCTATTGACAGCTGGGAACACCGGGGAGCTGTTTTTT. This codes for CASSLLTAGNTGELFF.